One sample yielded the 14 T cell receptor beta chains listed below, sequenced in a study of CD8+ T cells in alopecia areata. TCR sequencing used cDNA made by reverse transcription of extracted RNA. TCRdb's copy holds only in-frame clones and misses some; the assay was immunoSEQ multiplex PCR. The repertoire consists of around 200,000 clones, with roughly 64% occurring once and the leading ten covering about 12%. Noted treatment: oral pan-JAK inhibitor, 5-10 mg twice daily. This material consisted of CD8+ T cells sorted from blood, taken at week 24, from a patient treated with tofacitinib. All receptors derive from a human donor with alopecia areata.

The rearrangement uses TRBV2 and TRBJ2-3, with D possibly called TRBD1 or TRBD2 (6 bases each). CDR3 size: 14 residues. Trimming removed 7 bases from V and 2 bases from J, with 13 bases in between. Per germline, CDR1 SNHLY and CDR2 FYNNEI. The CDR3 DNA reads as TGTGCCAGCAACGGGGGCCGGATCACAGATACGCAGTATTTT. Protein sequence: CASNGGRITDTQYF. Combining the CDR3 with reference TRBV2 and TRBJ2-3 gives the whole variable domain EPEVTQTPSHQVTQMGQEVILRCVPISNHLYFYWYRQILGQKVEFLVSFYNNEISEKSEIFDDQFSVERPDGSNFTLKIRSTKLEDSAMYFCASNGGRITDTQYFGPGTRLTVL.

The chain carries TRBV7-8 and TRBJ2-2; 7 nucleotides match TRBD2. Germline CDR1 and CDR2: SGHVS and FQNEAQ. This CDR3 spans 14 amino acids. V shed 5 bases, J shed 5 bases, and the junction held 5 bases outside the gene matches. CDR3 DNA: TGTGCCAGCAGCCTTGGGAGGGGTACCGGGGAGCTGTTTTTT. Its translation is CASSLGRGTGELFF.

This clone appeared a few times. The J gene is TRBJ1-5, the V gene TRBV6-1; 7 positions agree with TRBD1. The germline V gene has CDR1 MNHNS and CDR2 SASEGT. The CDR3 covers 14 residues. Trimming at V came to 9 bases and at J to 5 bases, leaving 10 bases not matched to a gene. The CDR3 bases are TGTGCCAGTTCTCCCACGACAGGGTATCAGCCCCAGCATTTT. Its protein is CASSPTTGYQPQHF.

The V and J genes are TRBV7-9 and TRBJ2-2, with D possibly being TRBD2 (6 bases). V shed 5 bases and J shed 0 bases, with 13 bases lying between them. The germline V gene has CDR1 SEHNR and CDR2 FQNEAQ (reference sequence). This CDR3 region has 16 residues. The CDR3, as DNA: TGTGCCAGCAGCCAATGGCGCGGGGCGAACACCGGGGAGCTGTTTTTT. Residues: CASSQWRGANTGELFF.

The V call is TRBV4-1, the J call TRBJ1-1; a possible D gene is TRBD1 (5 bases). The CDR3 extends over 12 amino acids. The V gene's germline CDR1 is MGHRA and CDR2 YSYEKL. Trimming stripped 4 bases from V and 7 bases from J, with 10 bases between. CDR3 protein: CASSPSGLEAFF. The CDR3 bases are TGCGCCAGCAGCCCCTCGGGACTTGAAGCTTTCTTT.

Concerning this clone: Other nucleotide sequences in the sample specify the same CDR3. V usage is TRBV5-1 and J usage is TRBJ1-1; D is unresolved. The germline V gene has CDR1 SGHRS and CDR2 YFSETQ. This CDR3 comprises 13 residues. V dropped 1 base and J dropped 0 bases, with 4 bases sitting between them. As DNA, the CDR3 is TGCGCCAGCAGCTTGACCGTGAACACTGAAGCTTTCTTT. Its translation: CASSLTVNTEAFF.

V and J are TRBV2 and TRBJ2-7; D may be TRBD1 or TRBD2 (5 bases each). CDR1 is SNHLY and CDR2 is FYNNEI in the germline V gene. V lost 2 bases to trimming and J lost 2 bases, with 10 bases between them. The CDR3 runs to 14 residues. In DNA form, the CDR3 reads TGTGCCAGCAGTGAAAACAGAGGGGCCTACGAGCAGTACTTC. Amino acid sequence: CASSENRGAYEQYF.

V gene TRBV11-2 combines with J gene TRBJ2-3; unclear D gene. Germline CDR1 is SGHAT and CDR2 is FQNNGV. Between the trimmed V and J ends, which lost 0 bases and 8 bases, there was a span of 0 bases. CDR3 length equals 10 residues. CDR3 coding DNA: TGTGCCAGCAGCTTAGATACGCAGTATTTT. Protein sequence: CASSLDTQYF. Full variable domain (remainder filled in from reference TRBV11-2 and TRBJ2-3): EAGVAQSPRYKIIEKRQSVAFWCNPISGHATLYWYQQILGQGPKLLIQFQNNGVVDDSQLPKDRFSAERLKGVDSTLKIQPAKLEDSAVYLCASSLDTQYFGPGTRLTVL.

This clone was seen a few times. A junction end diverges from the germline sequence, so it may reflect a read error. Other DNA sequences in the sample encode the same CDR3. The J gene is TRBJ2-3, the V gene TRBV4-1, with 8 bases that match TRBD2. The CDR3 is 14 amino acids. CDR1 and CDR2 (germline): MGHRA, YSYEKL. The CDR3 bases are TGTGCCAGCAGCCCGGGGGGGCCTGCAGATACGCAGTATTTT. This sequence encodes CASSPGGPADTQYF.

The chain combines TRBV30 with TRBJ2-1; 9 nucleotides line up with TRBD1. In germline, CDR1 is GTSNPN, CDR2 SVGIG (reference sequence). This CDR3 region has 11 residues. V lost 5 bases and J lost 9; bases outside the gene matches: 2. The CDR3 is CAWEDRGEQFF. DNA for the CDR3: TGTGCCTGGGAGGACAGGGGTGAGCAGTTCTTC.

The rearrangement joins TRBV6-1 to TRBJ2-1; D is possibly TRBD1 or TRBD2 (5 bases each). The CDR3 is 13 residues long. V was trimmed by 8 bases and J by 7 bases, leaving 15 bases between them. In germline, CDR1 is MNHNS, CDR2 SASEGT. DNA for the CDR3: TGTGCCAGCGAAGGGGTGGGACGAAATGAGCAGTTCTTC. This codes for CASEGVGRNEQFF.

The V gene is TRBV19, the J gene TRBJ2-1; D unresolved. This CDR3 region has 16 residues. The V gene's germline CDR1 is LNHDA and CDR2 SQIVND (reference sequence). Trimming took off 3 bases at V and 10 bases at J, with 22 bases between the two ends. CDR3 protein: CASSMSLDPRLGEQFF. In DNA form, the CDR3 reads TGTGCCAGTAGTATGTCTCTGGACCCCCGCCTCGGGGAGCAGTTCTTC.

The chain carries TRBV29-1 and TRBJ2-7; D may be TRBD1 or TRBD2 (5 bases each). The CDR3 covers 18 residues. The germline V gene encodes CDR1 SQVTM and CDR2 ANQGSEA. V lost 1 base to trimming and J lost 0 bases, with 22 bases between them. The CDR3, as DNA: TGCAGCGTTGAAGGGGGGATGGGCGTGGGCCAAAGCTCCTACGAGCAGTACTTC. The encoded protein is CSVEGGMGVGQSSYEQYF.

V and J are TRBV9 and TRBJ2-7, with D hard to call. The CDR3 spans 14 residues. Germline V gene lookup returns CDR1 SGDLS and CDR2 YYNGEE. V gave up 0 bases and J gave up 4 bases, with 11 bases separating them. The CDR3 loop reads CASSVEVGGYEQYF. Written as DNA, the CDR3 is TGTGCCAGCAGCGTAGAGGTGGGTGGGTACGAGCAGTACTTC.